This TCR beta chain was captured by sequencing in a study of blood T cell repertoires in COVID-19. The overall study: The United States, Italy and Spain supplied acute and convalescent COVID-19 samples. Sources were T cells, B-cell-depleted T cells, or PBMCs; the material itself was cDNA or gDNA.

The assay was immunoSEQ multiplex PCR, and TCRdb's table has in-frame clones only and misses some. The data show under 500,000 clones, around 89% seen once. V was pared by 1 base and J by 2 bases, with 5 bases of the junction left unmatched. This CDR3 comprises 16 residues. Looked up from germline, CDR1 is SEHNR and CDR2 is FQNEAQ (reference sequence). Sample: peripheral blood. This sequence joins TRBV7-9 and TRBJ2-3; TRBD2 agrees at 8 bases. The receptor was derived from a woman aged 25 to 39 with acute or convalescent COVID-19. CDR3 loop: CASSLDAGGPTDTQYF. The CDR3 DNA sequence: TGTGCCAGCAGCTTAGATGCGGGGGGACCCACAGATACGCAGTATTTT.